Detailed here is one T cell receptor (beta chain). These data belong to a study of T cell changes during pregnancy in multiple sclerosis. The assay was immunoSEQ multiplex PCR, and TCRdb's table has in-frame clones only and misses some. The table has 45,000 to 50,000 clones, around 93% seen once; the top ten hold 2% to 2.5%. Germline values: CDR1 ENHRY, CDR2 SYGVKD. The CDR3 sequence is 17 residues long. The ends were cut back, 3 bases at V and 1 base at J, with 15 bases in the middle. The origin of this receptor is a female donor with multiple sclerosis, enrolled in a pregnancy study. This sample comprised peripheral blood, obtained in the third trimester of pregnancy. The chain carries TRBV10-3 and TRBJ2-2; a weak D match, TRBD1 (5 bases). The CDR3 sequence is CAISDFRARKNTGELFF. The DNA for the CDR3 is TGTGCCATCAGTGATTTCAGGGCAAGAAAGAACACCGGGGAGCTGTTTTTT.